The 23 T cell receptor beta chains presented below share a single source sample, sequenced in a study of tumor and adjacent non-tumor tissue in lung cancer. Three rounds of nested PCR, following a modified ARM-PCR protocol, produced the TCRbeta library. MiXCR was run by TCRdb on the multiplex PCR reads, yielding one entry per CDR3 protein. The sample records about 79,000 distinct CDR3 sequences, around 70% being singletons. The template was RNA from unsorted bulk tissue. Specimen: lung tumor tissue. The receptors were gathered from a middle-aged woman with non-small cell lung cancer.

This clonotype has ten or more counts. This sequence joins TRBV28 and TRBJ1-1, with 7 nucleotides matching TRBD1. Germline V CDR1 and CDR2: MDHEN, SYDVKM. The CDR3 totals 13 residues. The junction had 6 bases not matched to a gene; V was cut back by 10 bases and J by 1 base. The CDR3 nucleotides read TGTGCCACCCTGACAGGGAAGAACACTGAAGCTTTCTTT. Its protein is CATLTGKNTEAFF.

Remarks on this clonotype: It may be a read error: a sequence one base away is much more abundant. The rearrangement joins TRBV5-1 to TRBJ2-1; the D gene is possibly TRBD2 (5 bases). V lost 6 bases, J lost 7 bases, and 17 bases lay in between. The V gene's germline CDR1 is SGHRS and CDR2 YFSETQ. This CDR3 is 14 amino acids long. The CDR3 coding sequence is TGCGCCAGCAACTTACTAGTTGGCGGGAATGAGCAGTTCTTC. Its protein is CASNLLVGGNEQFF.

In regard to this clonotype: The junction departs from the called germline gene at one end, perhaps through a read error. The chain uses TRBV7-9 and TRBJ2-5; no clear D gene. Germline CDR1 is SEHNR and CDR2 is FQNEAQ (reference sequence). The CDR3 consists of 14 residues. This CDR3 is CASSLLGEQETKYF. CDR3 bases: TGTGCCAGCAGCTTATTGGGCGAACAAGAGACCAAGTACTTC. Using reference TRBV7-9 and TRBJ2-5 for the parts outside the CDR3, the full variable domain is DTGVSQNPRHKITKRGQNVTFRCDPISEHNRLYWYRQTLGQGPEFLTYFQNEAQLEKSRLLSDRFSAERPKGSFSTLEIQRTEQGDSAMYLCASSLLGEQETKYFGPGTRLLVL.

Note on this clonotype: One end of the junction fails to match germline, which may point to a read error. V is TRBV13 and J is TRBJ2-1; 12 bases agree with TRBD2. The CDR3 has 19 residues. Germline V gene lookup returns CDR1 PRHDT and CDR2 FYEKMQ (reference sequence). DNA of the CDR3: TGTGCCAGCAGCAGCTCTAGCGGGGGGGCCTCTCAGTATGTCGATGAGCAGCTCTTC. Translated: CASSSSSGGASQYVDEQLF.

The rearrangement joins TRBV11-3 to TRBJ2-5; 9 positions agree with TRBD1. Germline V lookup: CDR1 SGHNT, CDR2 YENEEA. The CDR3 extends over 17 amino acids. The V and J ends lost 2 bases and 2 bases, in that order; junction bases with no gene match: 9. This CDR3 reads CASSLMRTGEYQETQYF. Here the CDR3 DNA reads TGTGCCAGCAGCTTAATGCGGACAGGGGAATATCAAGAGACCCAGTACTTC.

As regards this clonotype: At one end, the junction sequence differs from germline, possibly due to a read error. The CDR3 region has the DNA TGCAGTCCCAAAACTTCCTCCTACGATCAGTACTTC. Translated, it gives CSPKTSSYDQYF. The J gene is TRBJ2-7, the V gene TRBV29-1, with D unresolved. CDR3 size: 12 residues. Germline CDR1 and CDR2: SQVTM and ANQGSEA.

The genes are TRBV7-9 and TRBJ2-5, with TRBD1 as a possible D gene (6 bases). This CDR3 is 14 amino acids long. V lost 0 bases, J lost 2 bases, and 7 bases lay in between. The germline gives CDR1 SEHNR, CDR2 FQNEAQ (reference sequence). The CDR3 region is CASSLAGGQETQYF. In DNA, the CDR3 is TGTGCCAGCAGCTTAGCAGGGGGACAAGAGACCCAGTACTTC. Combining the CDR3 with reference TRBV7-9 and TRBJ2-5 gives the whole variable domain DTGVSQNPRHKITKRGQNVTFRCDPISEHNRLYWYRQTLGQGPEFLTYFQNEAQLEKSRLLSDRFSAERPKGSFSTLEIQRTEQGDSAMYLCASSLAGGQETQYFGPGTRLLVL.

With regard to this clonotype: A much larger clonotype is one base distant, so this may be a read error. The chain combines TRBV6-5 with TRBJ1-2, with unresolved D. This CDR3 is built from 12 residues. CDR1 is MNHEY and CDR2 is SVGAGI in the germline V gene. This CDR3 reads CACSYSGYGYTF. The DNA for the CDR3 is TGTGCCTGCAGTTACTCGGGATACGGCTACACCTTC.

A few counts support this clonotype. This sequence may be a read error, since a much larger clone differs from it by one base. The rearrangement joins TRBV6-1 to TRBJ1-1; 7 bases match TRBD1. Unmatched junction bases numbered 7, after V lost 6 bases and J lost 3 bases. Germline-derived CDR1 and CDR2 are MNHNS and SASEGT. The CDR3 is made up of 14 amino acids. CDR3 loop: CASSVRGWDTEAFF. The CDR3, as DNA: TGTGCCAGCAGCGTCAGGGGGTGGGACACTGAAGCTTTCTTT.

Of note for this clonotype: Its ends do not fully match the called genes, so a read error is possible. V is TRBV11-3 and J is TRBJ2-7, with D perhaps matching TRBD1 (6 bases). Germline V gene lookup returns CDR1 SGHNT and CDR2 YENEEA. CDR3 size: 14 residues. The CDR3 bases are TGTGCCAGGAGCTCCCGGGTCAGGGACACGGATCAGTACTTC. This gives the protein CARSSRVRDTDQYF. Drawing the rest from reference TRBV11-3 and TRBJ2-7, the complete variable domain is EAGVVQSPRYKIIEKKQPVAFWCNPISGHNTLYWYLQNLGQGPELLIRYENEEAVDDSQLPKDRFSAERLKGVDSTLKIQPAELGDSAVYLCARSSRVRDTDQYFGPGTRLTVT.

This clonotype has ten or more counts. V and J are TRBV5-3 and TRBJ2-5; TRBD1 aligns across 7 bases. TRBV5-3 is an ORF, with its function uncertain. The trim removed 1 base at V and 1 base at J, leaving 10 bases unmatched. The CDR3 runs 17 residues. In DNA, the CDR3 is TGTGCCAGAAGCTTGATTCCGGGACAGTTCTTCCAAGAGACCCAGTACTTC. Translated: CARSLIPGQFFQETQYF.

This chain connects TRBV11-2 to TRBJ1-1; tentatively, D is TRBD1 (6 bases). This CDR3 region has 12 residues. In germline, CDR1 is SGHAT, CDR2 FQNNGV. CDR3 coding DNA: TGTACCAACAGCTTAGAGGGGACATTGGCTTTCTTT. It yields the protein CTNSLEGTLAFF.

The chain is built from TRBV4-2 and TRBJ2-7, with 7 bases lining up with TRBD2. The CDR3 length is 15 residues. Germline V gene sequence: CDR1 LGHNA, CDR2 YNFKEQ. CDR3 DNA sequence: TGTGTCGGCAGCCAAAATCAGGGCGGGGGTTACGAGCAGTACTTC. Residues: CVGSQNQGGGYEQYF.

On this clonotype itself: Germline and junction disagree at one end, which may indicate a read error. V gene TRBV5-6 combines with J gene TRBJ2-7, with a weak D call TRBD1 (6 bases). CDR1 and CDR2 (germline): SGHDT, YYEEEE. The CDR3 totals 13 residues. The DNA of the CDR3 is TGTGTCAGCAGCTTCAACAGGTGGGACAAGCAGTACTTC. Its protein product is CVSSFNRWDKQYF.

Remarks on this clonotype: At one of its ends the junction is not consistent with the germline gene, which may arise from a read error. The chain joins TRBV11-2 to TRBJ2-7; TRBD1 matches at 10 bases. This CDR3 contains 13 residues. The V gene's germline CDR1 is SGHAT and CDR2 FQNNGV. Here the CDR3 DNA reads TGTGCCAGCAGCGTCCGGGACAGGGGACAGGAGGTTTTC. The encoded protein is CASSVRDRGQEVF.

Of note for this clonotype: An end of the junction does not agree with germline; a read error may underlie this. The V and J genes are TRBV18 and TRBJ1-2; D perhaps matches TRBD1 (5 bases). The CDR3 sequence is 14 residues long. Germline-derived CDR1 and CDR2 are KGHSH and LQKENI. CDR3 sequence reads: CVSSPGRGYDGYTF. Written as DNA, the CDR3 is TGTGTCAGCTCACCGGGAAGGGGCTATGATGGCTACACCTTC.

In its sample, this clonotype was seen a few times. A much more abundant neighbour one base away suggests this may be a read error. The chain uses TRBV20-1 and TRBJ2-7; D is unclear. CDR3 length equals 15 residues. Germline loops: CDR1 DFQATT, CDR2 SNEGSKA (reference sequence). V gave up 8 bases and J gave up 0 bases, with 20 bases separating them. As DNA, the CDR3 is TGCAGTACTCCAAAAGGCAGAATATTCTCCTACGAGCAGTACTTC. It encodes CSTPKGRIFSYEQYF.

Remarks on this clonotype: Sequence at one end of the junction differs from germline and may be a read error. The rearrangement joins TRBV6-1 to TRBJ2-5, with D perhaps TRBD1 or TRBD2 (6 bases each). There are 15 residues in the CDR3. The germline gives CDR1 MNHNS, CDR2 SASEGT. The DNA for the CDR3 is TGTGCGAGCAGGAAGGGGGTAGGGGGGAAAGAGACCCAGTACTTC. Its translation: CASRKGVGGKETQYF.

This clonotype came up once. One end of the junction fails to match germline, which may point to a read error. The chain links TRBV29-1 to TRBJ2-5; unclear D gene. The length of the CDR3 is 12 residues. Looked up from germline, CDR1 is SQVTM and CDR2 is ANQGSEA. Here the CDR3 reads CTFGAPQVTQYF. CDR3 in DNA: TGCACTTTCGGTGCTCCTCAAGTGACCCAGTACTTC.

There are a few counts of this clonotype. A much larger clonotype is one base distant, so this may be a read error. This sequence joins TRBV5-1 and TRBJ1-2; no clear D. Germline CDR1 is SGHRS and CDR2 is YFSETQ. The CDR3 covers 15 residues. Written as DNA, the CDR3 is TGCGCCAGCAGCCAGTCTCTTCAGGTGAACTATGGCTACGCCTTC. It specifies CASSQSLQVNYGYAF. Combining the CDR3 with reference TRBV5-1 and TRBJ1-2 gives the whole variable domain KAGVTQTPRYLIKTRGQQVTLSCSPISGHRSVSWYQQTPGQGLQFLFEYFSETQRNKGNFPGRFSGRQFSNSRSEMNVSTLELGDSALYLCASSQSLQVNYGYAFGSGTRLTVV.

Details on this clonotype: This clone may be a read error of a much larger clone one base away. This chain connects TRBV12-3 or TRBV12-4 to TRBJ1-5, with a tentative D call TRBD1 (5 bases). The ends were cut back, 2 bases at V and 5 bases at J, with 10 bases in the middle. The CDR3 covers 14 residues. The chain's CDR3 is CASSLTRVDQPQHF. As DNA, the CDR3 is TGTGCCAGCAGTTTAACCAGGGTAGATCAGCCCCAGCATTTT.

As regards this clonotype: The final CDR3 position lacks the conserved phenylalanine or tryptophan, pointing to a likely read error. This chain joins TRBV11-2 and TRBJ2-7, with D possibly being TRBD2 (6 bases). Germline CDR1 reads SGHAT; CDR2 reads FQNNGV. This CDR3 contains 15 residues. With 6 bases removed from V and 5 bases from J, the gap between germline ends came to 20 bases. The CDR3 sequence: CASSFTGSGSHEQYI. CDR3 sequence (DNA): TGTGCCAGCAGTTTCACCGGGAGTGGATCCCACGAGCAGTACATC.

With respect to this clonotype: An end of the junction differs from the germline gene, which may be a read error. The chain uses TRBV11-3 and TRBJ2-3; D might be TRBD2 (5 bases). The CDR3 is 16 amino acids. Germline loops: CDR1 SGHNT, CDR2 YENEEA. The CDR3 DNA follows: TGTGCCAACAGCCTTCAAACAGAGGGAAGGATAGATACGCAGTATTTT. Encoded protein: CANSLQTEGRIDTQYF.